This T cell receptor beta chain was captured in a study of read filtering for tumor transcriptome and immune sequencing. This clonotype was recorded many times. This library used roughly 400 ng RNA and molecular barcoded adaptors spanning alpha/delta and beta/gamma chains. TCRdb reprocessed the reads via MiXCR and lists one record per CDR3 protein. The profile covers around 140,000 distinct CDR3 sequences, with around 14% appearing a single time and 7.5% to 9.5% taken by the ten largest. Every patient had bone marrow sampled while the disease was active. The germline CDR1 and CDR2 sequences are SEHNR and FQNEAQ (reference sequence). Trimming pared 3 bases from V and 9 bases from J, leaving 9 bases between. The CDR3 is 12 residues long.

The source is a donor at least 40 years old with multiple myeloma. Specimen: a population of CD138-negative cells sorted from bone marrow. V is TRBV7-9 and J is TRBJ2-1; the D is unclear. CDR3 in DNA: TGTGCCAGCAGCTTCCAACAGAGTGAGCAGTTCTTC. It translates to CASSFQQSEQFF.